Each of the 32 T cell receptor beta chains below was sequenced from the same sample in a study of metastatic and nonmetastatic thyroid tumors. Each patient came to thyroid surgery without any prior treatment (of any kind). TCRdb re-analyzed the PCR reads through MiXCR. Of under 50,000 clones listed, around 18% are singletons. The sequenced sample was tumor tissue. Receptor source: a female donor with papillary thyroid cancer or a benign thyroid nodule (not recorded which). Some clones in this sample may be carry-over from other donors' samples.

This clone came up many times. The chain recombines TRBV4-1 with TRBJ2-7; D may be TRBD2 (6 bases). V lost 3 bases, J lost 0 bases, and 12 bases lay in between. Per germline, CDR1 MGHRA and CDR2 YSYEKL. This CDR3 has 15 amino acids. This chain's CDR3 is CASSHLASVSYEQYF. The CDR3 DNA reads as TGCGCCAGCAGCCACCTAGCGTCGGTCTCCTACGAGCAGTACTTC.

This clone has a count of ten or more. The chain recombines TRBV18 with TRBJ2-3; D gene unclear. Germline V gene data show CDR1 as KGHSH and CDR2 as LQKENI. V was pared by 3 bases and J by 3 bases, with 7 bases between. The CDR3 sequence is 13 residues long. CDR3 sequence: CASSPTPTDTQYF. The CDR3 DNA reads TGTGCCAGCTCACCGACACCAACAGATACGCAGTATTTT. Full variable domain (rest looked up from reference TRBV18 and TRBJ2-3): NAGVMQNPRHLVRRRGQEARLRCSPMKGHSHVYWYRQLPEEGLKFMVYLQKENIIDESGMPKERFSAEFPKEGPSILRIQQVVRGDSAAYFCASSPTPTDTQYFGPGTRLTVL.

This clone came up many times. The V call is TRBV2, the J call TRBJ2-7, with D tentatively TRBD1 (6 bases). The germline V gene has CDR1 SNHLY and CDR2 FYNNEI. V lost 5 bases and J 0 bases, leaving 17 bases between the germline ends. CDR3 length: 16 residues. The chain's CDR3 is CASSYRDTVPSYEQYF. The CDR3 DNA sequence: TGTGCCAGCAGTTACCGGGACACCGTACCCTCCTACGAGCAGTACTTC.

In this sample, this clone turned up many times. The gene calls are TRBV12-3 or TRBV12-4 and TRBJ2-7, with unresolved D. The CDR3 consists of 12 residues. Deletions cut 5 bases from V and 2 bases from J, with 7 bases between. The CDR3 DNA follows: TGTGCCAGCAGTCCTGCCGCCTACGAGCAGTACTTC. Translated: CASSPAAYEQYF.

This clone occurred a few times. This chain uses TRBV12-5 with TRBJ2-1; possible D gene TRBD2, 5 bases. Germline V gene lookup returns CDR1 LGHNT and CDR2 FRNRAP. The CDR3 consists of 16 residues. Trimming removed 4 bases from V and 0 bases from J, with 13 bases in between. Here the CDR3 DNA reads TGTGCTAGTGGTTCCTCAAGCGGTAGCTCCTACAATGAGCAGTTCTTC. Amino acids: CASGSSSGSSYNEQFF.

This clone was recorded a few times. Being one base from a much bigger clone, this may be a read error. The rearrangement uses TRBV10-3 and TRBJ1-4; 8 positions agree with TRBD1. CDR3 length equals 15 residues. Germline V gene sequence: CDR1 ENHRY, CDR2 SYGVKD. After removal of 3 bases from V and 10 bases from J, the junction contained 10 bases not matched to a gene. The DNA of the CDR3 is TGTGCCATCAGTGAACCCGGACAGGGAAACGTAAAACTGTTTTTT. Protein product: CAISEPGQGNVKLFF.

With respect to this clone: This sequence may be a read error, since a much larger clone differs from it by one base. The V and J genes are TRBV29-1 and TRBJ2-7, with TRBD1 matching 9 bases. CDR1 and CDR2 (germline): SQVTM, ANQGSEA. This CDR3 region has 12 residues. The CDR3 sequence: CSAGTGYYQQYF. CDR3 bases: TGCAGCGCGGGGACAGGGTACTACCAGCAGTACTTC.

The chain links TRBV20-1 to TRBJ1-2, with 8 bases matching TRBD1. Per the germline V gene, CDR1 is DFQATT and CDR2 is SNEGSKA (reference sequence). J gave up 4 bases and V 4 bases, and 2 bases lay outside the gene matches. There are 12 residues in the CDR3. The CDR3 reads CSATGGSYGYTF. The CDR3 nucleotides read TGCAGTGCTACAGGGGGCTCCTATGGCTACACCTTC.

The genes are TRBV20-1 and TRBJ2-7, with TRBD2 identical over 9 bases. Losses at the gene ends were 1 base for V and 0 bases for J; bases not matched to a gene: 10. This CDR3 has 17 amino acids. Germline V CDR1 and CDR2: DFQATT, SNEGSKA (reference sequence). This chain's CDR3 is CSARGVSGGARSYEQYF. The CDR3 bases are TGCAGTGCTAGAGGGGTTAGCGGGGGTGCCCGCTCCTACGAGCAGTACTTC.

As concerns this clone: A much larger clone differs by one base, so this may be a read error. The rearrangement joins TRBV29-1 to TRBJ2-7; D may be TRBD1 (6 bases). Trimming stripped 4 bases from V and 5 bases from J, with 18 bases between. CDR1 SQVTM and CDR2 ANQGSEA come from the germline V gene. The CDR3 is 14 residues long. In DNA form, the CDR3 reads TGCAGCGTTGCGGGGATACAGGGTGCGAACGAGCAGTACTTC. Its protein is CSVAGIQGANEQYF.

The chain carries TRBV4-1 and TRBJ2-1; 9 bases align to TRBD1. Germline V gene sequence: CDR1 MGHRA, CDR2 YSYEKL. This CDR3 is 16 amino acids long. V lost 5 bases to trimming and J lost 3 bases; unmatched junction nucleotides: 8. The CDR3: CASSFQRTGDYNEQFF. The CDR3 nucleotides read TGCGCCAGCAGCTTCCAAAGGACAGGGGACTACAATGAGCAGTTCTTC.

The sample holds many counts of this clone. The chain recombines TRBV12-3 or TRBV12-4 with TRBJ1-1; tentative D call: TRBD1 (6 bases). The CDR3 covers 14 residues. Trimming shortened V by 10 bases and J by 1 base, and 16 bases separated the two germline ends. Here the CDR3 reads CAIKTGTQNTEAFF. DNA of the CDR3: TGTGCCATTAAAACCGGGACACAGAACACTGAAGCTTTCTTT.

This clone was observed many times. This chain joins TRBV20-1 and TRBJ2-7; TRBD2 matches 10 bases. Germline CDR1 reads DFQATT; CDR2 reads SNEGSKA (reference sequence). There are 14 residues in the CDR3. J lost 9 bases, V lost 0 bases, and 8 bases had no gene match. CDR3 coding DNA: TGCAGTGCTAGAGATTTAGCGGGGGGTCCAAGGCAGTACTTC. Its translation: CSARDLAGGPRQYF.

This clone was picked up many times. This sequence joins TRBV6-1 and TRBJ1-1; D gene ambiguous. V lost 5 bases and J lost 1, with 8 bases in between. The germline V gene has CDR1 MNHNS and CDR2 SASEGT. CDR3 length equals 13 residues. CDR3 nucleotide sequence: TGTGCCAGCAGTCAACATACGAACACTGAAGCTTTCTTT. Its protein product is CASSQHTNTEAFF.

The gene calls are TRBV11-2 and TRBJ2-3; 11 bases map to TRBD1. After removal of 2 bases from V and 5 bases from J, the junction contained 9 bases not matched to a gene. There are 17 residues in the CDR3. Germline assignment: CDR1 SGHAT and CDR2 FQNNGV. CDR3 sequence: CASSLIGRDRGIDTQYF. The CDR3 nucleotides read TGTGCCAGCAGCTTAATTGGTCGGGACAGGGGGATAGATACGCAGTATTTT.

This clone appeared many times. V is TRBV20-1 and J is TRBJ1-1; a possible D gene is TRBD1 (5 bases). Germline lookup yields CDR1 DFQATT and CDR2 SNEGSKA (reference sequence). The CDR3 has 12 residues. Deletions cut 3 bases from V and 5 bases from J, with 10 bases between. The CDR3 spells CSASKGKTEAFF. The CDR3 region has the DNA TGCAGTGCTAGTAAGGGGAAAACTGAAGCTTTCTTT.

This clone was counted ten times or more. The chain joins TRBV10-3 to TRBJ1-2; TRBD1 is a possible D gene (5 bases). Germline V lookup: CDR1 ENHRY, CDR2 SYGVKD. The CDR3 is made up of 13 amino acids. V lost 11 bases, J lost 7 bases, and 20 bases lay in between. This CDR3 reads CASTDSVAGGYTF. DNA of the CDR3: TGTGCCTCAACAGACAGCGTCGCGGGTGGCTACACCTTC.

This clone was counted many times. The rearrangement joins TRBV5-6 to TRBJ1-2; possible D gene TRBD1, 6 bases. The CDR3 has 13 residues. Trimming left V 2 bases short and J 8 bases short, with 13 bases between. Germline V lookup: CDR1 SGHDT, CDR2 YYEEEE. The CDR3 region has the DNA TGTGCCAGCAGCTTATCGGGGGGCGAGGGCTACACCTTC. This encodes CASSLSGGEGYTF.

This chain links TRBV7-8 with TRBJ2-5; 13 nucleotides match TRBD2. This CDR3 spans 17 amino acids. The trim removed 1 base at V and 5 bases at J, leaving 7 bases unmatched. Germline V gives CDR1 SGHVS, CDR2 FQNEAQ. CDR3 in amino acids: CASSLGQTSGGLETQYF. The CDR3 DNA sequence: TGTGCCAGCAGCTTAGGGCAGACTAGCGGGGGGCTGGAGACCCAGTACTTC.

This clone came up many times. The chain has TRBV6-1 and TRBJ1-5; D ambiguous. The CDR3 covers 15 residues. Looked up from germline, CDR1 is MNHNS and CDR2 is SASEGT. V gave up 6 bases and J gave up 0 bases, with 12 bases separating them. The CDR3 is CASRLSGDSNQPQHF. CDR3 nucleotide sequence: TGTGCCAGCAGGCTCTCCGGTGATAGCAATCAGCCCCAGCATTTT.

V usage is TRBV5-1 and J usage is TRBJ2-3; 8 nucleotides agree with TRBD2. Per germline, CDR1 SGHRS and CDR2 YFSETQ. V dropped 3 bases and J dropped 2; count of bases not matched to a gene: 11. CDR3 length: 17 residues. CDR3 protein: CASSSGLAGGDTDTQYF. In DNA form, the CDR3 reads TGCGCCAGCAGCTCCGGACTGGCGGGAGGCGACACAGATACGCAGTATTTT.

Regarding this clone: The junction departs from the called germline gene at one end, perhaps through a read error. This chain links TRBV27 with TRBJ2-6; tentatively, D is TRBD1 (6 bases). This CDR3 is built from 18 residues. Germline loops: CDR1 MNHEY, CDR2 SMNVEV (reference sequence). In nucleotides, the CDR3 is TGTGCCAGCAGTCCTTCGGACAGTGGAAACTCTTGGGCCAACGTCCTGACTTTC. As protein: CASSPSDSGNSWANVLTF. The full variable domain, completed using reference TRBV27 and TRBJ2-6, is EAQVTQNPRYLITVTGKKLTVTCSQNMNHEYMSWYRQDPGLGLRQIYYSMNVEVTDKGDVPEGYKVSRKEKRNFPLILESPSPNQTSLYFCASSPSDSGNSWANVLTFGAGSRLTVL.

By frequency in the sample, this clone is large. V is TRBV6-1 and J is TRBJ2-7, with D perhaps TRBD2 (6 bases). Germline CDR1 reads MNHNS; CDR2 reads SASEGT. CDR3 length equals 14 residues. V was trimmed by 8 bases and J by 4 bases, leaving 18 bases between them. CDR3 DNA: TGTGCCAGCTCCTCGGGAGCCAGTGGTTACGAGCAGTACTTC. This gives the protein CASSSGASGYEQYF.

For this clone: The germline gene is not matched at one end of the junction; a read error may be the cause. This chain links TRBV11-2 with TRBJ2-1, with TRBD2 identical over 8 bases. Germline CDR1 SGHAT, CDR2 FQNNGV. This CDR3 is built from 16 residues. CDR3 nucleotides: TGTGCCAGCAGCCCTCCGGGACTAGAGGGATACAATGAGCAGTTATTC. It translates to CASSPPGLEGYNEQLF.

The sample holds a few counts of this clone. The junction and the germline gene differ at one end; a read error may be behind it. The chain combines TRBV6-2 or TRBV6-3 with TRBJ1-1, with no clear D. The germline V gene encodes CDR1 MNHEY and CDR2 SVGEGT. The CDR3 contains 14 residues. The CDR3 region is CASNHPRVNTEASF. The CDR3 bases are TGTGCCAGCAACCACCCCCGGGTGAACACTGAAGCTTCCTTT.

The chain is built from TRBV27 and TRBJ1-2, with TRBD1 as a possible D gene (6 bases). Deletions cut 9 bases from V and 14 bases from J, with 16 bases between. The CDR3 length is 10 residues. CDR1 is MNHEY and CDR2 is SMNVEV in the germline V gene (reference sequence). The CDR3 region has the DNA TGTGCCAGAGGACGACGGACAGATACCTTC. This gives the protein CARGRRTDTF.

The V gene is TRBV6-1, the J gene TRBJ1-1, with a tentative D call TRBD1 (6 bases). Trimming shortened V by 6 bases and J by 0 bases, and 14 bases separated the two germline ends. The CDR3 contains 15 residues. Germline V gene data show CDR1 as MNHNS and CDR2 as SASEGT. The CDR3 sequence: CASSFFGGLNTEAFF. The CDR3 DNA follows: TGTGCCAGCAGCTTCTTCGGGGGGCTGAACACTGAAGCTTTCTTT.

This clone was recorded at least ten times. The rearrangement links TRBV4-1 to TRBJ1-1; possibly TRBD1 for D (5 bases). The V end lost 4 bases, the J end lost 3 bases, and 12 bases lay between the germline ends. The CDR3 runs 14 residues. From germline, CDR1 is MGHRA and CDR2 YSYEKL. CDR3 DNA: TGCGCCAGCAGCCCTAACCGGGGGGACACTGAAGCTTTCTTT. Amino acids: CASSPNRGDTEAFF.

This clone was detected ten times or more. Just one base apart from a much larger clone, this may be a read error. Within the sample, other DNA sequences also encode this same CDR3. This chain connects TRBV28 to TRBJ2-5; D perhaps matches TRBD1 (5 bases). The CDR3 runs 12 residues. Per the germline V gene, CDR1 is MDHEN and CDR2 is SYDVKM. V was pared by 11 bases and J by 5 bases, with 15 bases between. The CDR3 DNA sequence: TGTGCCTCTCGGCAGGGCTGGGAGACCCAGTACTTC. This codes for CASRQGWETQYF.

The table lists this clone with many counts. CDR3 sequence (DNA): TGCGCCAGCAGCCCCCCTCACACCCTAACCGGGGAGCTGTTTTTT. Translation gives CASSPPHTLTGELFF. The chain is built from TRBV4-1 and TRBJ2-2; D is ambiguous. This CDR3 spans 15 amino acids. CDR1 is MGHRA, CDR2 YSYEKL, per germline. Trimming pared 4 bases from V and 5 bases from J, leaving 14 bases between.

The chain couples TRBV20-1 to TRBJ2-1, with TRBD2 matching over 10 bases. V shed 0 bases, J shed 3 bases, and the junction held 14 bases outside the gene matches. Germline V CDR1 and CDR2: DFQATT, SNEGSKA (reference sequence). The CDR3 covers 19 residues. This chain's CDR3 is CSARDREAGGPFGYNEQFF. CDR3 bases: TGCAGTGCTAGAGATAGGGAAGCGGGAGGGCCCTTCGGCTACAATGAGCAGTTCTTC.

Concerning this clone: One end of the junction is discordant with germline, which a read error may explain. The chain employs TRBV12-3 or TRBV12-4 and TRBJ2-7, with a weak D call TRBD1 (5 bases). The CDR3 spans 12 residues. CDR3 in amino acids: CASQGASDDQYF. The CDR3 bases are TGTGCCTCCCAGGGCGCTTCTGACGATCAGTACTTC.